This T cell receptor (beta chain) was recovered during a study of lymphopenia after photon versus proton radiotherapy. V lost 4 bases and J lost 0, with 10 bases in between. The CDR3 length is 14 residues. The germline gives CDR1 GTSNPN, CDR2 SVGIG (reference sequence). The method was immunoSEQ multiplex PCR; TCRdb's version includes in-frame clones alone and lacks a portion of them. The table lists 150,000 to 200,000 clones, approximately 90% of them singletons. This specimen consisted of peripheral blood, obtained from a patient treated with photon-based radiotherapy. The sequence came from a man aged 45 to 65 with gastric cancer. V and J are TRBV30 and TRBJ1-3; a possible D gene is TRBD1 (5 bases). DNA for the CDR3: TGTGCCTGGATGGGGCAGAGCTCTGGAAACACCATATATTTT. The encoded protein is CAWMGQSSGNTIYF.